These 24 T cell receptor beta chains originate from one sample sequenced in a study of blood T cell repertoires in COVID-19. Measured with immunoSEQ multiplex PCR; TCRdb has only the in-frame clones, and not every one. The sample yields a few hundred thousand clones, about 88% seen once. Sequencing was carried out using peripheral blood. These receptors were taken from a man in his fifties or sixties with COVID-19, enrolled during active disease.

This chain connects TRBV7-6 to TRBJ2-1, with no clear D. From germline, CDR1 is SGHVS and CDR2 FNYEAQ. The CDR3 consists of 15 residues. Trimming pared 5 bases from V and 7 bases from J, leaving 18 bases between. DNA of the CDR3: TGTGCCAGCAGCCTCCGTGCGTCGTCTCGGAATGAGCAGTTCTTC. Amino acids: CASSLRASSRNEQFF.

The chain joins TRBV6-5 to TRBJ2-1, with 9 nucleotides matching TRBD1. The germline CDR1 and CDR2 sequences are MNHEY and SVGAGI. Losses at the gene ends were 5 bases for V and 3 bases for J; bases not matched to a gene: 2. The CDR3 is 14 amino acids. The CDR3 sequence is CASSRDRDYNEQFF. For the CDR3, the DNA is TGTGCCAGCAGTAGGGACAGGGACTACAATGAGCAGTTCTTC.

This chain joins TRBV7-9 and TRBJ1-1; 9 bases agree with TRBD1. Trimming cost V 2 bases and J 2 bases; bases outside gene matches: 12. The CDR3 runs to 18 residues. In germline, CDR1 is SEHNR, CDR2 FQNEAQ (reference sequence). The CDR3 is CASSLISAGTGRNTEAFF. CDR3 bases: TGTGCCAGCAGCTTAATTTCCGCCGGGACAGGGCGTAACACTGAAGCTTTCTTT.

The chain uses TRBV27 and TRBJ2-6, with TRBD2 as a possible D gene (5 bases). This CDR3 is built from 16 residues. CDR1 MNHEY and CDR2 SMNVEV come from the germline V gene (reference sequence). V was shortened by 5 bases and J by 2 bases, with 13 bases between the two germline ends. CDR3 bases: TGTGCCAGCAGTATATGGACTTCGGCTGGGGCCAACGTCCTGACTTTC. This gives the protein CASSIWTSAGANVLTF.

V usage is TRBV6-2 or TRBV6-3 and J usage is TRBJ1-5; D is uncertain. Germline V gene data show CDR1 as MNHEY and CDR2 as SVGEGT. V shed 2 bases and J shed 3 bases, with 8 bases lying between them. There are 14 residues in the CDR3. The CDR3 here is CASSYPGFNQPQHF. The CDR3 coding sequence is TGTGCCAGCAGTTACCCGGGGTTCAATCAGCCCCAGCATTTT.

This clone was seen once. J is TRBJ1-2 and V is TRBV4-3; no firm D call. Deletions cut 1 base from V and 4 bases from J, with 16 bases between. This CDR3 has 16 amino acids. Per the germline V gene, CDR1 is LGHNA and CDR2 is YSLEER. As DNA, the CDR3 is TGCGCCAGCAGCCAAGTGGCCGCCGATTTATTCTATGGCTACACCTTC. Encoded protein: CASSQVAADLFYGYTF.

This chain links TRBV15 with TRBJ2-7, with TRBD2 matching over 9 bases. J was trimmed by 2 bases and V by 5 bases; bases with no gene match: 4. Germline V gene sequence: CDR1 LNHNV, CDR2 YYDKDF (reference sequence). CDR3 length: 14 amino acids. CDR3 nucleotide sequence: TGTGCCACCAGCCTGACTAGCGGTCCCTACGAGCAGTACTTC. The encoded protein is CATSLTSGPYEQYF. The complete variable domain, with remaining parts taken from reference TRBV15 and TRBJ2-7, reads DAMVIQNPRYQVTQFGKPVTLSCSQTLNHNVMYWYQQKSSQAPKLLFHYYDKDFNNEADTPDNFQSRRPNTSFCFLDIRSPGLGDTAMYLCATSLTSGPYEQYFGPGTRLTVT.

This clone was recorded only once. J is TRBJ2-5 and V is TRBV6-6, with 9 bases that match TRBD1. This CDR3 is 15 amino acids long. Germline lookup yields CDR1 MNHNY and CDR2 SVGAGI (reference sequence). The junction had 6 bases not matched to a gene; V was cut back by 4 bases and J by 3 bases. The CDR3 nucleotides read TGTGCCAGCAGTTCTCCCCGGACAGGGGAAGAGACCCAGTACTTC. Its protein product is CASSSPRTGEETQYF.

This rearrangement joins TRBV5-1 to TRBJ2-3, with a possible D match to TRBD1 (6 bases). The CDR3 is made up of 16 amino acids. Trimming took 3 bases from V and 4 from J, leaving 18 bases between them. Per germline, CDR1 SGHRS and CDR2 YFSETQ. The CDR3 nucleotides read TGCGCCAGCAGCTCCGGGCTTATAGGACAGTCAGATACGCAGTATTTT. This codes for CASSSGLIGQSDTQYF.

V usage is TRBV6-2 or TRBV6-3 and J usage is TRBJ2-6; 8 nucleotides match TRBD1. CDR1 is MNHEY, CDR2 SVGEGT, per germline. This CDR3 contains 17 residues. The V gene end was trimmed by 6 bases and the J gene end by 0 bases; junction bases not matched to a gene: 7. CDR3 DNA sequence: TGTGCCAGCAGCAGAGGACAGGGAAGCTCTGGGGCCAACGTCCTGACTTTC. Its protein product is CASSRGQGSSGANVLTF.

The gene calls are TRBV24-1 and TRBJ2-1, with a tentative D call TRBD1 (5 bases). The V and J ends lost 2 bases and 5 bases respectively, with 12 bases between them. The CDR3 is 15 amino acids. Germline V gene lookup returns CDR1 KGHDR and CDR2 SFDVKD. CDR3 sequence: CATSDSRQGNNEQFF. DNA of the CDR3: TGTGCCACCAGTGATTCAAGGCAGGGAAACAATGAGCAGTTCTTC.

The chain joins TRBV11-2 to TRBJ2-7; 10 bases match TRBD1. The CDR3 covers 15 residues. Germline lookup yields CDR1 SGHAT and CDR2 FQNNGV. The trim removed 6 bases at V and 3 bases at J, leaving 8 bases unmatched. This CDR3 is CASRAGTGVFYEQYF. The CDR3 region has the DNA TGTGCCAGCAGAGCCGGGACAGGGGTTTTCTACGAGCAGTACTTC.

Here the CDR3 reads CASSPGDENEKLFF. Written as DNA, the CDR3 is TGTGCCAGCAGCCCGGGGGACGAGAATGAAAAACTGTTTTTT. The rearrangement joins TRBV5-5 to TRBJ1-4, with D tentatively TRBD1 (5 bases). The CDR3 is 14 amino acids. CDR1 is SGHKS, CDR2 YYEKEE, per germline (reference sequence). V dropped 4 bases and J dropped 5 bases, with 12 bases sitting between them.

The chain is built from TRBV6-5 and TRBJ1-2, with a weak D call TRBD1 (5 bases). Trimming removed 2 bases from V and 8 bases from J, with 21 bases in between. The CDR3 runs to 16 residues. CDR1 and CDR2 from the germline V gene are MNHEY and SVGAGI. The chain's CDR3 is CASSYHGAPRLGGYTF. As DNA, the CDR3 is TGTGCCAGCAGTTACCATGGGGCACCCCGCCTGGGGGGCTACACCTTC.

V usage is TRBV10-1 and J usage is TRBJ2-7; possibly TRBD2 for D (5 bases). V lost 3 bases to trimming and J lost 2 bases, with 8 bases between them. The CDR3 covers 13 residues. Germline V lookup: CDR1 WNHNN, CDR2 SYGVQD (reference sequence). The CDR3 bases are TGCGCCAGCAGTGATCGGGGAACCTACGAGCAGTACTTC. It codes for CASSDRGTYEQYF.

As DNA, the CDR3 is TGTGCCAGCAGTGAACTAGCGGGGGGGCCCGGTGAGCAGTTCTTC. Its translation is CASSELAGGPGEQFF. The chain combines TRBV6-1 with TRBJ2-1, with TRBD2 matching 12 bases. This CDR3 is 15 amino acids long. Germline CDR1 reads MNHNS; CDR2 reads SASEGT. Germline trimming cut 2 bases from V and 9 bases from J; bases unmatched to any gene: 5.

This clone was seen more than once but under ten times. The chain employs TRBV2 and TRBJ2-1, with D possibly being TRBD2 (7 bases). This CDR3 comprises 16 residues. Germline V gene data show CDR1 as SNHLY and CDR2 as FYNNEI. Trimming removed 7 bases from V and 8 bases from J, with 24 bases in between. The DNA for the CDR3 is TGTGCCAGCACCCCCGGGCCCGGGGGCCGGGGGGATGAGCAGTTCTTC. This gives the protein CASTPGPGGRGDEQFF.

The gene calls are TRBV7-2 and TRBJ2-7; tentatively, D is TRBD1 (5 bases). The CDR3 has 14 residues. Trimming stripped 7 bases from V and 2 bases from J, with 15 bases between. Germline assignment: CDR1 SGHTA and CDR2 FQGNSA. This CDR3 reads CASIGTGKTYEQYF. DNA of the CDR3: TGTGCCAGCATCGGCACAGGCAAAACCTACGAGCAGTACTTC.

The genes are TRBV15 and TRBJ2-2, with a possible D match to TRBD1 (6 bases). CDR3 length: 15 residues. The germline V gene encodes CDR1 LNHNV and CDR2 YYDKDF (reference sequence). V lost 0 bases to trimming and J lost 3 bases, with 8 bases between them. The CDR3 protein is CATSRDTGYTGELFF. The CDR3 nucleotides are TGTGCCACCAGCAGAGATACAGGGTACACCGGGGAGCTGTTTTTT.

This clone has just one count. The rearrangement joins TRBV15 to TRBJ1-4; maybe TRBD1 (5 bases). This CDR3 is 17 amino acids long. The V gene lost 3 bases and the J gene lost 0 bases, with 14 bases spanning the gap. Germline V gene lookup returns CDR1 LNHNV and CDR2 YYDKDF (reference sequence). CDR3 amino acids: CATSSDSTIATNEKLFF. In nucleotides, the CDR3 is TGTGCCACCAGCAGTGACAGTACCATTGCAACTAATGAAAAACTGTTTTTT.

The chain uses TRBV7-6 and TRBJ2-5, with TRBD2 matching 11 bases. From germline, CDR1 is SGHVS and CDR2 FNYEAQ. The CDR3 totals 20 residues. With 6 bases clipped from V and 7 bases from J, the junction kept 25 bases outside the gene matches. DNA of the CDR3: TGTGCCAGCAGACCCCTAGGATCCAGAGGGACTAGCGGTACTCCTTGGACCCAGTACTTC. Its protein is CASRPLGSRGTSGTPWTQYF. Complete variable domain (other parts from reference TRBV7-6 and TRBJ2-5): GAGVSQSPRYKVTKRGQDVALRCDPISGHVSLYWYRQALGQGPEFLTYFNYEAQQDKSGLPNDRFSAERPEGSISTLTIQRTEQRDSAMYRCASRPLGSRGTSGTPWTQYFGPGTRLLVL.

The chain uses TRBV4-1 and TRBJ2-7, with 7 bases aligning to TRBD2. Germline CDR1 and CDR2: MGHRA and YSYEKL. With V trimmed by 1 base and J by 0 bases, 12 bases remained unmatched. CDR3 length: 18 residues. The CDR3 protein is CASSQGSVGGDYSYEQYF. DNA of the CDR3: TGCGCCAGCAGCCAAGGATCCGTCGGAGGGGACTACTCCTACGAGCAGTACTTC.

V and J are TRBV7-6 and TRBJ2-6; 7 bases are a match to TRBD1. V dropped 4 bases and J dropped 2; count of bases not matched to a gene: 5. Germline lookup yields CDR1 SGHVS and CDR2 FNYEAQ. The CDR3 runs to 16 residues. The CDR3 loop reads CASSSTGVAGANVLTF. The DNA for the CDR3 is TGTGCCAGCAGCTCAACAGGGGTCGCTGGGGCCAACGTCCTGACTTTC.

The V call is TRBV10-3, the J call TRBJ2-5, with 7 bases matching TRBD2. Germline values: CDR1 ENHRY, CDR2 SYGVKD. With 6 bases clipped from V and 1 base from J, the junction kept 8 bases outside the gene matches. The CDR3 consists of 15 residues. CDR3 sequence: CAISRAGEPQETQYF. DNA of the CDR3: TGTGCCATCAGCAGGGCGGGGGAGCCCCAAGAGACCCAGTACTTC.